The 13 T cell receptor beta chains below were found in one sample sequenced in a study of PD-L1 blockade in urothelial cancer. Time point reported: peripheral blood 6 weeks after treatment start. Repertoires were generated with immunoSEQ multiplex PCR, while TCRdb's copy carries only in-frame clones and drops some. Of 50,000 to 60,000 clones detected, more than 75% appear once; the ten largest clones hold under 2.5%. The sample consisted of PBMCs, taken around atezolizumab (anti-PD-L1) treatment. These receptors originate from a man aged 60 to 69 with urothelial cancer.

The V and J genes are TRBV5-6 and TRBJ2-7; D possibly corresponds to TRBD2 (6 bases). The germline V gene has CDR1 SGHDT and CDR2 YYEEEE. Trimming stripped 4 bases from V and 3 bases from J, with 14 bases between. The CDR3 consists of 14 residues. The CDR3 nucleotides read TGTGCCAGCAGCCCCGGACCGGGAGACTACGAGCAGTACTTC. Translated: CASSPGPGDYEQYF.

The count of this clone is one. The chain joins TRBV5-6 to TRBJ1-2; D remains ambiguous. Germline loops: CDR1 SGHDT, CDR2 YYEEEE. Trimming took 0 bases from V and 1 from J, leaving 10 bases between them. There are 15 residues in the CDR3. CDR3 in DNA: TGTGCCAGCAGCTTGGCAAGCTCCCTTAACTATGGCTACACCTTC. Protein sequence: CASSLASSLNYGYTF.

The chain couples TRBV20-1 to TRBJ1-1; TRBD1 might be the D (5 bases). The V and J ends lost 3 bases and 5 bases respectively, with 7 bases between them. The germline V gene encodes CDR1 DFQATT and CDR2 SNEGSKA (reference sequence). The length of the CDR3 is 11 residues. The CDR3 coding sequence is TGCAGTGCTAGTCCAGGGACTGAAGCTTTCTTT. Translation: CSASPGTEAFF.

The chain couples TRBV5-1 to TRBJ2-3; TRBD2 matches 8 bases. Germline V lookup: CDR1 SGHRS, CDR2 YFSETQ. J was trimmed by 4 bases and V by 2 bases; bases with no gene match: 3. The CDR3 has 14 amino acids. CDR3 residues: CASSFGLASDTQYF. The CDR3 region has the DNA TGCGCCAGCAGCTTTGGACTAGCCTCAGATACGCAGTATTTT.

This chain links TRBV14 with TRBJ2-1; TRBD2 matches at 13 bases. V was pared by 1 base and J by 9 bases, with 6 bases of the junction left unmatched. Germline CDR1 is SGHDN and CDR2 is FVKESK. This CDR3 spans 16 amino acids. CDR3 sequence (DNA): TGTGCCAGCAGCCAAGTCGGGACTAGCGGGGTCGGTGAGCAGTTCTTC. Protein product: CASSQVGTSGVGEQFF.

The chain carries TRBV25-1 and TRBJ2-3; no clear D gene. Trimming removed 0 bases from V and 2 bases from J, with 12 bases in between. The CDR3 totals 16 residues. The germline CDR1 and CDR2 sequences are MGHDK and SYGVNS. The CDR3 reads CASSEYRSAYTDTQYF. The CDR3 DNA is TGTGCCAGCAGTGAATATAGGAGCGCCTACACAGATACGCAGTATTTT.

The chain uses TRBV5-6 and TRBJ2-1; 8 nucleotides match TRBD2. CDR3 length equals 15 residues. CDR1 and CDR2 (germline): SGHDT, YYEEEE. The trim removed 2 bases at V and 3 bases at J, leaving 4 bases unmatched. The CDR3 loop is CASSFGLAGYNEQFF. CDR3 nucleotides: TGTGCCAGCAGCTTCGGGCTAGCGGGCTACAATGAGCAGTTCTTC.

The gene calls are TRBV11-2 and TRBJ1-2; tentative D call: TRBD1 (5 bases). This CDR3 has 14 amino acids. The V gene's germline CDR1 is SGHAT and CDR2 FQNNGV. V gave up 6 bases and J gave up 4 bases, with 15 bases separating them. The CDR3 bases are TGTGCCAGCAGTCGTGACACAGGCCGCTATGGCTACACCTTC. Protein product: CASSRDTGRYGYTF.

The chain has TRBV28 and TRBJ1-5, with D maybe TRBD1 (6 bases). Trimming pared 6 bases from V and 5 bases from J, leaving 23 bases between. This CDR3 comprises 17 residues. Looked up from germline, CDR1 is MDHEN and CDR2 is SYDVKM. The CDR3 sequence: CASSRLDRDRLHQPQHF. DNA of the CDR3: TGTGCCAGCAGCCGCCTAGATAGAGACAGGCTGCATCAGCCCCAGCATTTT.

The gene calls are TRBV30 and TRBJ2-2; 9 nucleotides align to TRBD1. The germline gives CDR1 GTSNPN, CDR2 SVGIG (reference sequence). There are 14 residues in the CDR3. Trimming removed 4 bases from V and 4 bases from J; junction bases left unmatched: 4. The CDR3 DNA reads TGTGCCTGGACCAGGACAGGGGTCACCGGGGAGCTGTTTTTT. Its translation is CAWTRTGVTGELFF.

The chain is built from TRBV5-4 and TRBJ1-5; 9 bases match TRBD1. The J segment lost 0 bases and the V segment lost 2 bases, leaving 9 bases of the junction unmatched. CDR1 and CDR2 (germline): SGHNT, YYREEE (reference sequence). The CDR3 runs 18 residues. The chain's CDR3 is CASSFGGQGKYSNQPQHF. The CDR3 nucleotides are TGTGCCAGCAGCTTCGGGGGACAGGGAAAATATAGCAATCAGCCCCAGCATTTT.

The chain is built from TRBV18 and TRBJ2-1, with TRBD2 matching 11 bases. The CDR3 is 16 amino acids. Germline V gene lookup returns CDR1 KGHSH and CDR2 LQKENI. The V segment lost 2 bases and the J segment 4 bases; nucleotides outside the gene matches: 4. The DNA of the CDR3 is TGTGCCAGCTCACCAGTAGCGGGAGGGAGGTACAATGAGCAGTTCTTC. This codes for CASSPVAGGRYNEQFF.

The J gene is TRBJ2-4, the V gene TRBV18; possible D gene TRBD1, 6 bases. The CDR3 loop spans 11 amino acids. Per germline, CDR1 KGHSH and CDR2 LQKENI. V was shortened by 4 bases and J by 11 bases, with 9 bases between the two germline ends. CDR3 in DNA: TGTGCCAGCTCACAGGGGGTGCTTCAGTACTTC. Residues: CASSQGVLQYF. The variable domain in full, with the rest retrieved from reference TRBV18 and TRBJ2-4, is NAGVMQNPRHLVRRRGQEARLRCSPMKGHSHVYWYRQLPEEGLKFMVYLQKENIIDESGMPKERFSAEFPKEGPSILRIQQVVRGDSAAYFCASSQGVLQYFGAGTRLSVL.